Sequencing of this T cell receptor (beta chain) was carried out in a study of graft-versus-host responses after intestinal transplantation. The study, taken as a whole, reports: Investigators detected GvH clones in recipient marrow, with some emerging earlier in ileum or blood.

CDR3 length: 15 residues. Germline assignment: CDR1 MNHEY and CDR2 SMNVEV (reference sequence). Profiled with immunoSEQ multiplex PCR; TCRdb holds only in-frame clones, not every one. In the table there are more than 70,000 clones, about nine tenths of which are singletons. For this clone: Its target is unknown.

This sequence originates from a human donor who was the organ donor for an intestinal transplant. This chain links TRBV27 with TRBJ2-5, with D possibly matching TRBD1 (6 bases). The J call could be wrong; TRBJ2-7 is a better fit for the DNA end. The source material was unstimulated CD8+ T cells sorted from spleen or lymph node cells, sampled before transplant. The CDR3 loop is CASRGRGHSSYEQYF. In nucleotides, the CDR3 is TGTGCCAGCAGGGGCAGGGGCCACAGCTCCTACGAGCAGTACTTC.